These 31 T cell receptor beta chains were all obtained from the same sample, sequenced in a study of Ad26.COV2.S vaccination and SARS-CoV-2 variants. The assay was immunoSEQ multiplex PCR, and TCRdb's table has in-frame clones only and misses some. The table records over 400,000 clones, roughly 87% of them present only once. The treatment: some 19 received Ad26.COV2.S at low or high dose, single or two shots; roughly five received placebo; per-sample allocation not given. The investigators took samples on day 63 after the first vaccine or placebo injection. Sequenced here: peripheral blood, sampled in a trial of Ad26.COV2.S vaccine versus placebo. These receptors were obtained from a person between 18 and 65 years old who received the Ad26.COV2.S COVID-19 vaccine or a placebo.

V and J are TRBV3-1 (or the pseudogene TRBV3-2) and TRBJ2-1; D not resolved. Germline assignment: CDR1 LGHDT and CDR2 YNNKEL (reference sequence). The V end was cut by 2 bases, the J end by 4 bases, with 18 bases between. The CDR3 length is 17 residues. The CDR3 nucleotides are TGTGCCAGCAGCCAAAGGCCGATATTCGTTGGATACAATGAGCAGTTCTTC. This codes for CASSQRPIFVGYNEQFF.

The chain uses TRBV30 and TRBJ1-3; D ambiguous. Trimming stripped 2 bases from V and 8 bases from J, with 7 bases between. The CDR3 is made up of 11 amino acids. CDR1 GTSNPN and CDR2 SVGIG come from the germline V gene (reference sequence). CDR3 protein: CAWSSDYTIYF. In DNA form, the CDR3 reads TGTGCCTGGAGTAGCGACTACACCATATATTTT. The full variable domain, with the rest looked up from reference TRBV30 and TRBJ1-3, is SQTIHQWPATLVQPVGSPLSLECTVEGTSNPNLYWYRQAAGRGLQLLFYSVGIGQISSEVPQNLSASRPQDRQFILSSKKLLLSDSGFYLCAWSSDYTIYFGEGSWLTVV.

V is TRBV4-1 and J is TRBJ2-4; 7 nucleotides agree with TRBD2. Looked up from germline, CDR1 is MGHRA and CDR2 is YSYEKL. CDR3 size: 15 residues. The J segment lost 10 bases and the V segment lost 3 bases, leaving 12 bases of the junction unmatched. The CDR3 nucleotides read TGCGCCAGCAGCCATGTCTTACCCGGGACTAAGATTCAGTACTTC. It codes for CASSHVLPGTKIQYF.

This clone was seen just once. The chain combines TRBV3-1 (or the pseudogene TRBV3-2) with TRBJ1-2, with a weak D call TRBD1 (6 bases). The CDR3 consists of 15 residues. CDR1 LGHDT and CDR2 YNNKEL come from the germline V gene (reference sequence). The germline V and J ends were trimmed by 1 base and 3 bases, with 12 bases remaining between them. For the CDR3, the DNA is TGTGCCAGCAGCCAAGGGCGGGGGGCAGACTATGGCTACACCTTC. Amino acids: CASSQGRGADYGYTF.

The chain recombines TRBV15 with TRBJ2-7, with TRBD1 matching over 11 bases. V was pared by 6 bases and J by 5 bases, with 3 bases of the junction left unmatched. The CDR3 extends over 13 amino acids. Germline CDR1 is LNHNV and CDR2 is YYDKDF (reference sequence). For the CDR3, the DNA is TGTGCCACCAGGGACAGGGGGCACGACGAGCAGTACTTC. This sequence encodes CATRDRGHDEQYF.

The genes are TRBV24-1 and TRBJ2-7, with D possibly TRBD1 on 6 matching bases. V was pared by 0 bases and J by 7 bases, with 9 bases between. Germline values: CDR1 KGHDR, CDR2 SFDVKD. The CDR3 contains 13 residues. The CDR3 is CATSDLSQGEQYF. CDR3 DNA sequence: TGTGCCACCAGTGATTTGTCACAGGGTGAGCAGTACTTC.

The rearrangement links TRBV27 to TRBJ2-3, with TRBD2 matching 11 bases. Germline values: CDR1 MNHEY, CDR2 SMNVEV (reference sequence). This CDR3 is 18 amino acids long. The V segment lost 4 bases and the J segment 5 bases; nucleotides outside the gene matches: 14. CDR3 residues: CASSSSIGLAGLGDTQYF. CDR3 coding DNA: TGTGCCAGCAGTTCCTCGATCGGACTAGCGGGTTTAGGAGATACGCAGTATTTT.

CDR3 DNA sequence: TGTGCCAGCAGGGCTCGGTGGGATTCCTACGAGCAGTACTTC. Translation: CASRARWDSYEQYF. The chain links TRBV2 to TRBJ2-7; D ambiguous. V lost 6 bases and J 1 base, leaving 13 bases between the germline ends. This CDR3 has 14 amino acids. Germline V CDR1 and CDR2: SNHLY, FYNNEI.

The sample holds one count of this clone. The chain joins TRBV5-5 to TRBJ2-3, with TRBD2 matching 13 bases. Per germline, CDR1 SGHKS and CDR2 YYEKEE (reference sequence). V dropped 4 bases and J dropped 1; count of bases not matched to a gene: 6. The CDR3 contains 17 residues. Written as DNA, the CDR3 is TGTGCCAGCAGCCTCCGGACTAGCGGGGGTCGCACAGATACGCAGTATTTT. The encoded protein is CASSLRTSGGRTDTQYF.

The V call is TRBV7-3, the J call TRBJ2-1; 10 bases fit TRBD2. V dropped 5 bases and J dropped 4; count of bases not matched to a gene: 5. Germline V gene sequence: CDR1 SGHTA, CDR2 FQGTGA. The CDR3 is 15 residues long. The CDR3 DNA sequence: TGTGCCAGCAGCCCGGGACTAGCGAGGTACAATGAGCAGTTCTTC. This translates into CASSPGLARYNEQFF.

The V gene is TRBV28, the J gene TRBJ2-3, with a possible D match to TRBD2 (5 bases). CDR3 size: 16 residues. Germline loops: CDR1 MDHEN, CDR2 SYDVKM. V dropped 3 bases and J dropped 2 bases, with 15 bases sitting between them. Here the CDR3 reads CASSLVLDYPTDTQYF. As DNA, the CDR3 is TGTGCCAGCAGTTTGGTTCTTGACTACCCCACAGATACGCAGTATTTT.

V and J are TRBV6-6 and TRBJ2-7; D gene uncertain. This CDR3 region has 16 residues. In germline, CDR1 is MNHNY, CDR2 SVGAGI (reference sequence). Trimming removed 8 bases from V and 1 base from J, with 21 bases in between. CDR3 in DNA: TGTGCCAGCCAGTTACAGCTGGCCCGCGCGTCCTACGAGCAGTACTTC. Its protein product is CASQLQLARASYEQYF.

The chain is built from TRBV27 and TRBJ1-6; TRBD1 might be the D (5 bases). Germline V gene data show CDR1 as MNHEY and CDR2 as SMNVEV (reference sequence). V was clipped by 2 bases and J by 10 bases, with 9 bases between them. This CDR3 region has 13 residues. The CDR3 sequence is CASSLGGSSPLHF. As DNA, the CDR3 is TGTGCCAGCAGTTTAGGGGGTAGCTCACCCCTCCACTTT.

There are a few counts of this clone. V and J are TRBV4-1 and TRBJ1-2; D is perhaps TRBD1 (5 bases). Germline V gene sequence: CDR1 MGHRA, CDR2 YSYEKL. CDR3 length: 15 amino acids. The V end was cut by 0 bases, the J end by 3 bases, with 11 bases between. The CDR3 DNA is TGCGCCAGCAGCCAAGAGTCAATGGGGGACTATGGCTACACCTTC. It codes for CASSQESMGDYGYTF.

V is TRBV5-1 and J is TRBJ2-7; 7 bases agree with TRBD1. With 4 bases clipped from V and 7 bases from J, the junction kept 11 bases outside the gene matches. Germline values: CDR1 SGHRS, CDR2 YFSETQ. This CDR3 spans 14 amino acids. CDR3 sequence: CASSDDRALGEQYF. The CDR3 coding sequence is TGCGCCAGCAGCGATGACAGGGCCCTGGGGGAGCAGTACTTC. Full variable domain (rest looked up from reference TRBV5-1 and TRBJ2-7): KAGVTQTPRYLIKTRGQQVTLSCSPISGHRSVSWYQQTPGQGLQFLFEYFSETQRNKGNFPGRFSGRQFSNSRSEMNVSTLELGDSALYLCASSDDRALGEQYFGPGTRLTVT.

The V gene is TRBV15, the J gene TRBJ1-2, with D perhaps TRBD1 (6 bases). Trimming removed 9 bases at V and 9 bases at J, with 17 bases between. The CDR3 runs 12 residues. The germline V gene has CDR1 LNHNV and CDR2 YYDKDF (reference sequence). CDR3 amino acids: CATSLGHMRYTF. The CDR3 DNA reads TGTGCCACATCCCTGGGACATATGCGCTACACCTTC. Complete variable domain (other parts from reference TRBV15 and TRBJ1-2): DAMVIQNPRYQVTQFGKPVTLSCSQTLNHNVMYWYQQKSSQAPKLLFHYYDKDFNNEADTPDNFQSRRPNTSFCFLDIRSPGLGDTAMYLCATSLGHMRYTFGSGTRLTVV.

This chain uses TRBV24-1 with TRBJ2-1, with D hard to call. The CDR3 loop spans 15 amino acids. V dropped 2 bases and J dropped 6 bases, with 13 bases sitting between them. CDR1 and CDR2 (germline): KGHDR, SFDVKD. Here the CDR3 reads CATSDSRGLLNEQFF. CDR3 coding DNA: TGTGCCACCAGTGATTCTCGAGGATTACTCAATGAGCAGTTCTTC.

This clone was found once. The chain combines TRBV4-3 with TRBJ2-7, with TRBD1 identical over 11 bases. Per the germline V gene, CDR1 is LGHNA and CDR2 is YSLEER. This CDR3 is built from 15 residues. Unmatched junction bases numbered 3, after V lost 4 bases and J lost 1 base. CDR3 DNA: TGCGCCAGCAGCCGAGGGACAGGGGGGTCCTACGAGCAGTACTTC. The encoded protein is CASSRGTGGSYEQYF.

This chain uses TRBV30 with TRBJ2-2; 10 bases agree with TRBD1. The germline CDR1 and CDR2 sequences are GTSNPN and SVGIG (reference sequence). V lost 1 base and J lost 6; bases outside the gene matches: 2. The CDR3 extends over 14 amino acids. This CDR3 reads CAWSEDRGSGELFF. The CDR3 bases are TGTGCCTGGAGTGAGGACAGGGGGTCCGGGGAGCTGTTTTTT.

V gene TRBV4-3 combines with J gene TRBJ2-7; D uncertain. V was pared by 4 bases and J by 0 bases, with 10 bases between. Germline CDR1 and CDR2: LGHNA and YSLEER. CDR3 size: 14 residues. DNA of the CDR3: TGCGCCAGCAGCCCCTCTCCAGGCTCCTACGAGCAGTACTTC. This gives the protein CASSPSPGSYEQYF.

Note on this clone: Distinct nucleotide sequences in the sample also encode this CDR3. The chain joins TRBV27 to TRBJ1-5; the match to TRBD1 covers 7 bases. Germline assignment: CDR1 MNHEY and CDR2 SMNVEV (reference sequence). V was clipped by 5 bases and J by 1 base; unmatched bases: 2. The CDR3 covers 14 residues. CDR3 protein: CASSLTGSNQPQHF. CDR3 in DNA: TGTGCCAGCAGTCTGACAGGGAGCAATCAGCCCCAGCATTTT.

The chain couples TRBV12-5 to TRBJ2-3, with no clear D. Deletions cut 3 bases from V and 5 bases from J, with 6 bases between. The CDR3 loop spans 12 amino acids. From germline, CDR1 is LGHNT and CDR2 FRNRAP. The CDR3 loop is CASGFSRDTQYF. The CDR3 DNA reads TGTGCTAGTGGTTTTTCACGAGATACGCAGTATTTT.

The chain recombines TRBV7-9 with TRBJ1-3; TRBD1 matches at 9 bases. The CDR3 runs 14 residues. In germline, CDR1 is SEHNR, CDR2 FQNEAQ (reference sequence). Trimming took 6 bases from V and 2 from J; bases not matched to a gene: 2. CDR3: CASRGQGPGNTIYF. The DNA for the CDR3 is TGTGCCAGCAGGGGACAGGGCCCTGGAAACACCATATATTTT.

CDR3 sequence reads: CASRLTGTAVYEQYF. In nucleotides, the CDR3 is TGTGCCAGCAGACTAACCGGGACAGCAGTTTACGAGCAGTACTTC. V usage is TRBV28 and J usage is TRBJ2-7, with 7 positions matching TRBD1. Germline assignment: CDR1 MDHEN and CDR2 SYDVKM. The V segment lost 6 bases and the J segment 4 bases; nucleotides outside the gene matches: 12. This CDR3 contains 15 residues.

This clone showed up just a few times. This chain links TRBV6-5 with TRBJ2-3; TRBD1 aligns across 9 bases. The CDR3 extends over 14 amino acids. V shed 7 bases and J 2 bases; nucleotides not matched to a gene: 4. Germline CDR1 MNHEY, CDR2 SVGAGI. CDR3 nucleotides: TGTGCCAGCATCAACAGGGGGCACACAGATACGCAGTATTTT. Translating gives CASINRGHTDTQYF.

This chain's CDR3 is CASSPRLGGTGELFF. DNA of the CDR3: TGTGCCAGCAGCCCGCGCCTCGGAGGCACCGGGGAGCTGTTTTTT. The gene calls are TRBV3-1 (or the pseudogene TRBV3-2) and TRBJ2-2; TRBD2 is a possible D gene (5 bases). CDR1 and CDR2 (germline): LGHDT, YNNKEL (reference sequence). The CDR3 covers 15 residues. The V end was cut by 4 bases, the J end by 4 bases, with 13 bases between.

The chain is built from TRBV5-4 and TRBJ1-2; D not certain. The CDR3 consists of 15 residues. Trimming stripped 1 base from V and 0 bases from J, with 10 bases between. CDR1 and CDR2 from the germline V gene are SGHNT and YYREEE (reference sequence). The CDR3 DNA reads TGTGCCAGCAGCTTGAGTGGACCTACTAACTATGGCTACACCTTC. This sequence encodes CASSLSGPTNYGYTF. Full variable domain (remainder filled in from reference TRBV5-4 and TRBJ1-2): ETGVTQSPTHLIKTRGQQVTLRCSSQSGHNTVSWYQQALGQGPQFIFQYYREEENGRGNFPPRFSGLQFPNYSSELNVNALELDDSALYLCASSLSGPTNYGYTFGSGTRLTVV.

The chain employs TRBV19 and TRBJ2-2; D uncertain. CDR3 length: 15 residues. CDR1 LNHDA and CDR2 SQIVND come from the germline V gene (reference sequence). V was shortened by 5 bases and J by 3 bases, with 13 bases between the two germline ends. The CDR3 is CASSPDPLYTGELFF. CDR3 sequence (DNA): TGTGCCAGTAGTCCCGATCCGCTTTACACCGGGGAGCTGTTTTTT.

The rearrangement uses TRBV2 and TRBJ2-7; 14 nucleotides line up with TRBD2. V trimming: 6 bases; J trimming: 0 bases; junction bases outside the gene matches: 7. Germline V lookup: CDR1 SNHLY, CDR2 FYNNEI. The CDR3 loop spans 17 amino acids. DNA of the CDR3: TGTGCCAGCAGGGGACTAGCGGGAGAACTCAGCTCCTACGAGCAGTACTTC. Amino acids: CASRGLAGELSSYEQYF.

The chain is built from TRBV19 and TRBJ2-7; D is unclear. The CDR3 contains 12 residues. Trimming shortened V by 5 bases and J by 6 bases, and 11 bases separated the two germline ends. Germline CDR1 reads LNHDA; CDR2 reads SQIVND (reference sequence). Here the CDR3 reads CASSPQRGEQYF. CDR3 DNA: TGTGCCAGTAGTCCCCAGAGAGGCGAGCAGTACTTC. Together with reference TRBV19 and TRBJ2-7, the CDR3 gives the full variable domain: DGGITQSPKYLFRKEGQNVTLSCEQNLNHDAMYWYRQDPGQGLRLIYYSQIVNDFQKGDIAEGYSVSREKKESFPLTVTSAQKNPTAFYLCASSPQRGEQYFGPGTRLTVT.

The chain employs TRBV18 and TRBJ2-1; D might be TRBD1 or TRBD2, each matching 6 bases. Trimming shortened V by 0 bases and J by 8 bases, and 17 bases separated the two germline ends. This CDR3 region has 16 residues. Germline V CDR1 and CDR2: KGHSH, LQKENI. DNA for the CDR3: TGTGCCAGCTCACCACCAGGTCTAGGGGGGATCGATGAGCAGTTCTTC. Translating gives CASSPPGLGGIDEQFF.